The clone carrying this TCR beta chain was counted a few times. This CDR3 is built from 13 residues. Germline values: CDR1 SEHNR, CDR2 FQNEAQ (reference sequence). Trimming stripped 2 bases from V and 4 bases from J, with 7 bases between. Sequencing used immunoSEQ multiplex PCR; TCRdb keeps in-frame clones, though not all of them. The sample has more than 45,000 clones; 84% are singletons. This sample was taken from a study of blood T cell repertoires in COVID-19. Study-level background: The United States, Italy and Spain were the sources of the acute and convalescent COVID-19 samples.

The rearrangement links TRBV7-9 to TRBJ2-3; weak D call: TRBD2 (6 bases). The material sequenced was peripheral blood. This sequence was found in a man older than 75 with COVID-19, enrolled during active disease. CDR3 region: CASSLTGADTQYF. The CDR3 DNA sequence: TGTGCCAGCAGCTTAACGGGGGCAGATACGCAGTATTTT. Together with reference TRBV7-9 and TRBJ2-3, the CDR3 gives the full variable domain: DTGVSQNPRHKITKRGQNVTFRCDPISEHNRLYWYRQTLGQGPEFLTYFQNEAQLEKSRLLSDRFSAERPKGSFSTLEIQRTEQGDSAMYLCASSLTGADTQYFGPGTRLTVL.